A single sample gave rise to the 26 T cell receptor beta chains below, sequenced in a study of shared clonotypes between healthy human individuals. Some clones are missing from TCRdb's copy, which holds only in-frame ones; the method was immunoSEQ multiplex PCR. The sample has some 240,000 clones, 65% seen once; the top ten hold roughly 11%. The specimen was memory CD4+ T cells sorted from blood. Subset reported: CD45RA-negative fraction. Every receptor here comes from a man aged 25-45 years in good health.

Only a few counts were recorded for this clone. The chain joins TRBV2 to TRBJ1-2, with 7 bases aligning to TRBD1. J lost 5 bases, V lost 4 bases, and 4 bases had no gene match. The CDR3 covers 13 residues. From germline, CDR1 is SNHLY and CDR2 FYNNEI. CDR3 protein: CASSVTGEYGYTF. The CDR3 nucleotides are TGTGCCAGCAGTGTTACAGGGGAATATGGCTACACCTTC.

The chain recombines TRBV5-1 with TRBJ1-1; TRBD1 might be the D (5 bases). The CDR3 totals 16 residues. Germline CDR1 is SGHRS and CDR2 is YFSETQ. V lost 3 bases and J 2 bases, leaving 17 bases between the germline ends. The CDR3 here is CASSSPDGGVNTEAFF. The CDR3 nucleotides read TGCGCCAGCAGCTCCCCGGACGGGGGGGTTAACACTGAAGCTTTCTTT.

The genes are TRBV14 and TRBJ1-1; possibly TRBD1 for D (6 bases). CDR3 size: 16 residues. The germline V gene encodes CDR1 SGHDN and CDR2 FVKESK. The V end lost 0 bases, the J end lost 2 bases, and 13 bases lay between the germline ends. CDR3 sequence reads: CASSQDYGTINTEAFF. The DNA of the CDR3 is TGTGCCAGCAGCCAAGATTACGGGACAATAAACACTGAAGCTTTCTTT.

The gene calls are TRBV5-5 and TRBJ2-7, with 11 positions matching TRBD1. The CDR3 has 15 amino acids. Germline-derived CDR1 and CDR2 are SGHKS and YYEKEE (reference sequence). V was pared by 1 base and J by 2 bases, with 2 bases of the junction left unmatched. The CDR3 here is CASSLQGQGAYEQYF. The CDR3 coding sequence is TGTGCCAGCAGCTTGCAGGGACAGGGGGCCTACGAGCAGTACTTC.

CDR3 in amino acids: CASSLRGSISGANVLTF. Written as DNA, the CDR3 is TGTGCCAGCAGTTTAAGGGGATCCATCTCTGGGGCCAACGTCCTGACTTTC. This chain uses TRBV28 with TRBJ2-6; D might be TRBD1 (5 bases). CDR3 length: 17 residues. V shed 2 bases and J shed 0 bases, with 11 bases lying between them. Per germline, CDR1 MDHEN and CDR2 SYDVKM.

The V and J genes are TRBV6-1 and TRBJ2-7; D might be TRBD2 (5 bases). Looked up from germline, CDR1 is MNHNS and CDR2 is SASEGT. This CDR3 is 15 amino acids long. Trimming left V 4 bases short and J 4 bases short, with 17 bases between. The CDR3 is CASSAILGSSYEQYF. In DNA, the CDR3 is TGTGCCAGCAGTGCTATACTAGGCTCATCATACGAGCAGTACTTC.

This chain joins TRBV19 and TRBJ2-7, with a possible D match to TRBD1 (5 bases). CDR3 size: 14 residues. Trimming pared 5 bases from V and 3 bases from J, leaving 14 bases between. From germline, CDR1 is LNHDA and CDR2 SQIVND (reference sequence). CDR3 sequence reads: CASSYAGMNYEQYF. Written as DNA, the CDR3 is TGTGCCAGTAGTTACGCAGGGATGAACTACGAGCAGTACTTC.

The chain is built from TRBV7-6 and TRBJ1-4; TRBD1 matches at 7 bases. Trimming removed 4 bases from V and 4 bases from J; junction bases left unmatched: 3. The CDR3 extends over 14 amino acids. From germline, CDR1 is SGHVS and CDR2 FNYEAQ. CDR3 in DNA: TGTGCCAGCAGCTCGGACAGGCGTAATGAAAAACTGTTTTTT. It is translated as CASSSDRRNEKLFF.

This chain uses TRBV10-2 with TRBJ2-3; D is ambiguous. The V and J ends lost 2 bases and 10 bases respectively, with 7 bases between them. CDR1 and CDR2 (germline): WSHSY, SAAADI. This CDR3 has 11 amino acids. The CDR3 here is CASSEGPAQYF. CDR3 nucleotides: TGCGCCAGCAGTGAGGGACCGGCGCAGTATTTT.

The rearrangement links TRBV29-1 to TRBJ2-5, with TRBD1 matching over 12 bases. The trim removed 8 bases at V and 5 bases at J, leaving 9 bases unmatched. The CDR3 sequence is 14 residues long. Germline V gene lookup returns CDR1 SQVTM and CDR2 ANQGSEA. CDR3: CSKGQGAGRETQYF. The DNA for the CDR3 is TGCAGCAAGGGACAGGGGGCAGGACGGGAGACCCAGTACTTC.

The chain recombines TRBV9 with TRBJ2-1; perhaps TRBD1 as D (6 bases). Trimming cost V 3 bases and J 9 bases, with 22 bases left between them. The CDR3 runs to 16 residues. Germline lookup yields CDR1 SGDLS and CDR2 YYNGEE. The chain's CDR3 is CASSAHRDPRAVEQFF. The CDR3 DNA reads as TGTGCCAGCAGCGCCCACAGGGACCCTCGAGCTGTTGAGCAGTTCTTC. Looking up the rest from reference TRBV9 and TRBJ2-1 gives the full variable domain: DSGVTQTPKHLITATGQRVTLRCSPRSGDLSVYWYQQSLDQGLQFLIQYYNGEERAKGNILERFSAQQFPDLHSELNLSSLELGDSALYFCASSAHRDPRAVEQFFGPGTRLTVL.

DNA of the CDR3: TGTGCCAGCAGTGGGAGCCCCCTGGGAATTCGGTACTTC. Translated: CASSGSPLGIRYF. V gene TRBV28 combines with J gene TRBJ2-7, with D possibly matching TRBD2 (5 bases). With 5 bases removed from V and 12 bases from J, the gap between germline ends came to 20 bases. This CDR3 region has 13 residues. Germline loops: CDR1 MDHEN, CDR2 SYDVKM. Supplemented by reference TRBV28 and TRBJ2-7, the full variable domain reads DVKVTQSSRYLVKRTGEKVFLECVQDMDHENMFWYRQDPGLGLRLIYFSYDVKMKEKGDIPEGYSVSREKKERFSLILESASTNQTSMYLCASSGSPLGIRYFGPGTRLTVT.

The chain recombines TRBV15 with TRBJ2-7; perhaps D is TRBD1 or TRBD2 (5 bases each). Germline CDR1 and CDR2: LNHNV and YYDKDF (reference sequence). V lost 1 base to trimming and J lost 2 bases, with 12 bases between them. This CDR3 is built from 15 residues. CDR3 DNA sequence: TGTGCCACCAGCAGAGGGAGTAGGGGAGCCTACGAGCAGTACTTC. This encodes CATSRGSRGAYEQYF.

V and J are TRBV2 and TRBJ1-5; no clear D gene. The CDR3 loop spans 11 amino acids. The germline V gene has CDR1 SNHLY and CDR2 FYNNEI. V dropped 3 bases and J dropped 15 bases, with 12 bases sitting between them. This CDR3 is CASSEEGIRHF. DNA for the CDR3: TGTGCCAGCAGTGAGGAAGGGATTCGGCATTTT.

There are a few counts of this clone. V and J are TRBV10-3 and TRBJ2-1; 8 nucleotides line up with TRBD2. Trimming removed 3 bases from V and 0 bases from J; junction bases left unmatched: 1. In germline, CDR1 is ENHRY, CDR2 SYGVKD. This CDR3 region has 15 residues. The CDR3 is CAISELAASYNEQFF. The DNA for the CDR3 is TGTGCCATCAGTGAACTAGCGGCCTCCTACAATGAGCAGTTCTTC.

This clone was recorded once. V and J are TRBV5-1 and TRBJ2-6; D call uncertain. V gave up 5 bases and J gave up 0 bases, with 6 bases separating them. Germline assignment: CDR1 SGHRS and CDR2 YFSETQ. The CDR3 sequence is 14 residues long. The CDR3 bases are TGCGCCAGCAGGACAAACTCTGGGGCCAACGTCCTGACTTTC. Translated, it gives CASRTNSGANVLTF. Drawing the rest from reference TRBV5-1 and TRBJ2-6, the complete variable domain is KAGVTQTPRYLIKTRGQQVTLSCSPISGHRSVSWYQQTPGQGLQFLFEYFSETQRNKGNFPGRFSGRQFSNSRSEMNVSTLELGDSALYLCASRTNSGANVLTFGAGSRLTVL.

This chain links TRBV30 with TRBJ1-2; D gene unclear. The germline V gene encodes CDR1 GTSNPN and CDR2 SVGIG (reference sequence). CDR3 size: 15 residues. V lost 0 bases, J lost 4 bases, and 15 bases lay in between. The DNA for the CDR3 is TGTGCCTGGAGTGTAAATCTGGCCCGGGGCTATGGCTACACCTTC. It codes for CAWSVNLARGYGYTF.

CDR3: CASSLAGGGNYGYTF. CDR3 in DNA: TGTGCCAGCAGCTTAGCCGGGGGGGGTAACTATGGCTACACCTTC. V usage is TRBV7-2 and J usage is TRBJ1-2; D is possibly TRBD1 (5 bases). CDR1 and CDR2 (germline): SGHTA, FQGNSA. Trimming shortened V by 0 bases and J by 1 base, and 9 bases separated the two germline ends. The CDR3 contains 15 residues.

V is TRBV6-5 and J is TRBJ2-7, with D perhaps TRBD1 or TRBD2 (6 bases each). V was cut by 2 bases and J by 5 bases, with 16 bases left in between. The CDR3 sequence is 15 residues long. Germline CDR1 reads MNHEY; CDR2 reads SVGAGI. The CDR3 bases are TGTGCCAGCAGTTACGTGGAGGGGGTAAGAAACGAGCAGTACTTC. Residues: CASSYVEGVRNEQYF.

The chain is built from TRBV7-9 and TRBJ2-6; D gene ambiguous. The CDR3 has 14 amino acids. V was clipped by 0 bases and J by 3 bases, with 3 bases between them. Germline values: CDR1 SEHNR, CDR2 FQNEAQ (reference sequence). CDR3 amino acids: CASSLAGGANVLTF. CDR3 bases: TGTGCCAGCAGCTTAGCGGGTGGGGCCAACGTCCTGACTTTC.

The CDR3 DNA is TGTGCCAGCAGCTTAGGGACAGGGGGCCTGGTCACTAATGAAAAACTGTTTTTT. This gives the protein CASSLGTGGLVTNEKLFF. The chain couples TRBV7-9 to TRBJ1-4, with 11 nucleotides matching TRBD1. The CDR3 covers 18 residues. Germline V gene sequence: CDR1 SEHNR, CDR2 FQNEAQ (reference sequence). V shed 1 base and J 2 bases; nucleotides not matched to a gene: 6.

CDR3 protein: CASSSGYTQYF. The CDR3 nucleotides read TGTGCCAGCAGCTCGGGGTATACGCAGTATTTT. The V and J genes are TRBV6-1 and TRBJ2-3, with D tentatively TRBD2 (5 bases). Germline CDR1 is MNHNS and CDR2 is SASEGT. The CDR3 loop spans 11 amino acids. Trimming shortened V by 6 bases and J by 7 bases, and 8 bases separated the two germline ends.

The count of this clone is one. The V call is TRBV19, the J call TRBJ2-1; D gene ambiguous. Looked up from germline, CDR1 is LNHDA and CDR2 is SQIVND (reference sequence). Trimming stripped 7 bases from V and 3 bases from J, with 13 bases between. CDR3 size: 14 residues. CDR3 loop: CASTPPNRYNEQFF. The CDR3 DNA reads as TGTGCCAGTACCCCGCCTAACCGCTACAATGAGCAGTTCTTC.

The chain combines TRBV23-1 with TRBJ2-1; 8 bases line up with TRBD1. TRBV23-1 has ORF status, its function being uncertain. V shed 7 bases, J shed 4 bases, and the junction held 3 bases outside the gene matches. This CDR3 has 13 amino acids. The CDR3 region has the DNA TGCGCCAGCAACCGGGACAGGTACAATGAGCAGTTCTTC. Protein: CASNRDRYNEQFF.

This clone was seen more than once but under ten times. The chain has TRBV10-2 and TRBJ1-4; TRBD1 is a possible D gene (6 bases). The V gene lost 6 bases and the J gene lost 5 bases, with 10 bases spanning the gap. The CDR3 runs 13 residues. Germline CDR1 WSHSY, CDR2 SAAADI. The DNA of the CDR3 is TGCGCCAGCAGGGACAGTCTAAATGAAAAACTGTTTTTT. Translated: CASRDSLNEKLFF.

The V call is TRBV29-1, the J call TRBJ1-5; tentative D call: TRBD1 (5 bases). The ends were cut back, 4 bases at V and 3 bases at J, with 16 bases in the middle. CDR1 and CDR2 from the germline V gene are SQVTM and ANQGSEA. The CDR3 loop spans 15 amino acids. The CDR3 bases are TGCAGCGTTGCGACCAAGGGGAGTTTCAATCAGCCCCAGCATTTT. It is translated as CSVATKGSFNQPQHF. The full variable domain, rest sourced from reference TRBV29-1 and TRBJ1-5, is SAVISQKPSRDICQRGTSLTIQCQVDSQVTMMFWYRQQPGQSLTLIATANQGSEATYESGFVIDKFPISRPNLTFSTLTVSNMSPEDSSIYLCSVATKGSFNQPQHFGDGTRLSIL.